This TCR beta chain was sequenced in a study of human T cells and chemical hapten exposure. Across the whole study: 2% DPC was applied to roughly 2 cm by roughly 2 cm of upper inner arm skin for sensitization. Findings and limits, study-wide: No change in TCRs above 1 in 1000 frequency was produced by DPC sensitization.

CDR1 is ENHRY, CDR2 SYGVKD, per germline. This CDR3 has 17 amino acids. Trimming removed 3 bases from V and 6 bases from J; junction bases left unmatched: 10. Only a few counts were recorded for this clonotype. Its target is not known. Noted time point: patch test 1, 2 weeks after DPC sensitization. Described treatment: therapeutic diphenylcyclopropenone sensitization with weekly scalp DPC. Whole blood that had not been fractionated was the source of extracted total RNA. The library attached unique molecular identifiers to individual cDNA molecules. MiXCR, applied by TCRdb to the RACE reads, yields one record per CDR3 protein. This sample has roughly 200,000 distinct CDR3 sequences, with under 25% found just once.

The sequence derives from a woman between 50 and 59 years old with alopecia areata. Some clones in this sample may be carry-over from other donors' samples. This chain uses TRBV10-3 with TRBJ2-3; 12 positions agree with TRBD2. Specimen: whole blood, collected in connection with sensitization to the hapten diphenylcyclopropenone (DPC). The CDR3: CAISESTSGSRADTQYF. The DNA of the CDR3 is TGTGCCATCAGTGAATCGACTAGCGGGAGTCGGGCGGATACGCAGTATTTT.